This TCR beta chain is drawn from a study of blood T cell repertoires in COVID-19. Study-level background: Whether acute or convalescent, the COVID-19 samples came from the United States, Italy and Spain. T cells, B-cell-depleted T cells, or PBMCs supplied cDNA or gDNA.

The germline gives CDR1 SGHTA, CDR2 FQGNSA. V shed 4 bases and J 5 bases; nucleotides not matched to a gene: 7. The CDR3 runs 15 residues. Authors' data handling: Amplified reference gene primers provided the basis for estimating nucleated cell counts. Sequencing used immunoSEQ multiplex PCR; TCRdb keeps in-frame clones, though not all of them. The V and J calls and the clone size are those of that table, but D and trimming were determined from the DNA. The sample lists 160,000 or so clones, about 91% occurring once. The sequencing sample was made of peripheral blood. The chain has TRBV7-2 and TRBJ2-5, with 10 bases fitting TRBD2. The receptor was isolated from a woman in her sixties who had recovered from COVID-19. This chain's CDR3 is CASSYQRGGPETQYF. The CDR3 bases are TGTGCCAGCAGCTATCAGCGGGGGGGCCCGGAGACCCAGTACTTC.